One and the same sample provided the 13 T cell receptor beta chains below, sequenced in a study of cytomegalovirus exposure and HLA in healthy donors. With 60 Vbeta and 13 Jbeta primers, the PCR was carried out. The data were produced by immunoSEQ multiplex PCR, yet TCRdb's version contains in-frame clones alone and is incomplete. The sample carries about 220,000 clones, roughly 83% recorded once. The specimen sequenced was PBMCs. These receptors were taken from a boy aged 2-9 years in good health and CMV-seronegative.

The chain has TRBV5-4 and TRBJ1-2; D remains ambiguous. The V end lost 2 bases, the J end lost 4 bases, and 12 bases lay between the germline ends. The CDR3 is 14 amino acids. Germline V gene data show CDR1 as SGHNT and CDR2 as YYREEE (reference sequence). Here the CDR3 reads CASSFGGSFYGYTF. DNA for the CDR3: TGTGCCAGCAGCTTCGGCGGAAGCTTCTATGGCTACACCTTC.

The chain has TRBV6-5 and TRBJ1-2; D perhaps matches TRBD1 (5 bases). The CDR3 spans 13 residues. V was shortened by 7 bases and J by 0 bases, with 9 bases between the two germline ends. Germline assignment: CDR1 MNHEY and CDR2 SVGAGI. DNA for the CDR3: TGTGCCAGCATGGGGGGAGCTAACTATGGCTACACCTTC. It translates to CASMGGANYGYTF.

The chain has TRBV5-1 and TRBJ2-7; 8 bases line up with TRBD1. V dropped 4 bases and J dropped 2; count of bases not matched to a gene: 8. The CDR3 is made up of 15 amino acids. Per germline, CDR1 SGHRS and CDR2 YFSETQ. The CDR3, as DNA: TGCGCCAGCAGCCCGCGACAGGGGTTGGCCTACGAGCAGTACTTC. Amino acids: CASSPRQGLAYEQYF.

The rearrangement uses TRBV5-1 and TRBJ2-2; no clear D. The CDR3 sequence is 12 residues long. The V end lost 2 bases, the J end lost 7 bases, and 6 bases lay between the germline ends. In germline, CDR1 is SGHRS, CDR2 YFSETQ. CDR3 region: CASSLEFGELFF. The CDR3 DNA follows: TGCGCCAGCAGCTTAGAGTTCGGGGAGCTGTTTTTT.

A few counts support this clone. The chain links TRBV2 to TRBJ1-1; D is undetermined. The CDR3 consists of 13 residues. Per the germline V gene, CDR1 is SNHLY and CDR2 is FYNNEI. V lost 2 bases and J lost 4, with 8 bases in between. CDR3 DNA sequence: TGTGCCAGCAGTGAAAGATACGGCACTGAAGCTTTCTTT. This gives the protein CASSERYGTEAFF.

With respect to this clone: One junction end disagrees with the germline gene, perhaps due to a read error. The chain is built from TRBV4-1 and TRBJ1-1, with a possible D match to TRBD1 (5 bases). The CDR3 is 14 amino acids. Per germline, CDR1 MGHRA and CDR2 YSYEKL. This chain's CDR3 is CASSAGQGRGEAFF. In nucleotides, the CDR3 is TGTGCCAGCAGCGCCGGGCAGGGTAGAGGTGAAGCTTTCTTT.

The chain uses TRBV15 and TRBJ1-2; TRBD1 matches 10 bases. The CDR3 runs to 18 residues. Losses at the gene ends were 3 bases for V and 0 bases for J; bases not matched to a gene: 10. Germline V gene sequence: CDR1 LNHNV, CDR2 YYDKDF (reference sequence). The CDR3 bases are TGTGCCACCAGCAGGCTTAGGGGACAGGGGACTTCTAACTATGGCTACACCTTC. Translating it yields CATSRLRGQGTSNYGYTF.

The CDR3: CASTSRGKGETQYF. As DNA, the CDR3 is TGCGCCAGCACCTCCAGGGGGAAGGGGGAGACCCAGTACTTC. The V and J genes are TRBV5-1 and TRBJ2-5; TRBD1 agrees at 7 bases. V lost 6 bases, J lost 5 bases, and 10 bases stayed unmatched. CDR3 length: 14 amino acids. The germline V gene has CDR1 SGHRS and CDR2 YFSETQ.

This clone showed up just a few times. The chain has TRBV10-1 and TRBJ2-7; no clear D. Between the trimmed V and J ends, which lost 0 bases and 3 bases, there was a span of 9 bases. Per the germline V gene, CDR1 is WNHNN and CDR2 is SYGVQD (reference sequence). The CDR3 extends over 14 amino acids. CDR3 in amino acids: CASSESGSHYEQYF. The CDR3 region has the DNA TGCGCCAGCAGTGAGTCGGGCAGTCACTACGAGCAGTACTTC.

The chain is built from TRBV7-8 and TRBJ1-2; D remains ambiguous. There are 14 residues in the CDR3. Germline V lookup: CDR1 SGHVS, CDR2 FQNEAQ. The V end was cut by 1 base, the J end by 5 bases, with 11 bases between. CDR3 amino acids: CASSLEAGLYGYTF. The CDR3 DNA follows: TGTGCCAGCAGCTTAGAGGCGGGTTTGTATGGCTACACCTTC.

The rearrangement links TRBV9 to TRBJ2-2; D not resolved. This CDR3 contains 14 residues. V was cut by 0 bases and J by 3 bases, with 6 bases left in between. CDR1 SGDLS and CDR2 YYNGEE come from the germline V gene. CDR3 protein: CASSVAIYTGELFF. The CDR3 DNA reads TGTGCCAGCAGCGTAGCTATCTACACCGGGGAGCTGTTTTTT.

This chain joins TRBV18 and TRBJ2-3, with D perhaps TRBD1 (5 bases). There are 14 residues in the CDR3. Germline V gives CDR1 KGHSH, CDR2 LQKENI. V dropped 2 bases and J dropped 2 bases, with 8 bases sitting between them. CDR3: CASSPTDNTDTQYF. CDR3 in DNA: TGTGCCAGCTCACCAACGGACAACACAGATACGCAGTATTTT.

This sequence joins TRBV6-6 and TRBJ2-7; 13 bases fit TRBD2. Germline values: CDR1 MNHNY, CDR2 SVGAGI (reference sequence). This CDR3 has 14 residues. V was clipped by 4 bases and J by 4 bases; unmatched bases: 1. This CDR3 is CASSSTSGRYEQYF. The CDR3 bases are TGTGCCAGCAGTTCGACTAGCGGGAGGTACGAGCAGTACTTC.